This T cell receptor beta chain was identified during a study of CD8+ T cells in alopecia areata. Findings and caveats of the study: Clarity of TCR sharing across patients fell short of that in mice, possibly HLA-related.

Reverse transcribed after extraction, RNA yielded cDNA as the sequencing template. The protocol was immunoSEQ multiplex PCR, while the TCRdb copy is restricted to in-frame clones and leaves out a portion. The table shows about 110,000 clones, with almost 60% occurring only once. CDR1 is SEHNR and CDR2 is FQNEAQ in the germline V gene (reference sequence). CDR3 size: 14 residues. Notes on this clone: No antigen is known for it. At one end, the junction sequence differs from germline, possibly due to a read error.

Using a FACSAria, the CD4+ and CD8+ T cells were sorted from the PBMCs. The V call is TRBV7-9, the J call TRBJ1-5; a possible D gene is TRBD1 (5 bases). The TCR was taken from a human donor in good health. Input material: CD8+ T cells sorted from blood. The CDR3 DNA is TGTGCCACCAGCTTCCAGGGAACCAATCAGCCCCAGCATTTT. It yields the protein CATSFQGTNQPQHF.